A single sample is the source of the 6 T cell receptor beta chains below, sequenced in a study of graft-versus-host responses after intestinal transplantation. The assay was immunoSEQ multiplex PCR, and TCRdb's table has in-frame clones only and misses some. The table includes roughly 40,000 clones, over 85% detected once. Material: PBMCs, obtained just under 270 days after transplant. The receptors were gathered from a human patient who received an intestinal transplant, so some T cells may come from the graft donor.

The chain uses TRBV18 and TRBJ1-1; no clear D gene. Trimming took off 1 base at V and 12 bases at J, with 12 bases between the two ends. This CDR3 contains 12 residues. The V gene's germline CDR1 is KGHSH and CDR2 LQKENI. The CDR3 nucleotides read TGTGCCAGCTCACCACTAGACGGGTTGTCTTTCTTT. Protein sequence: CASSPLDGLSFF.

This chain connects TRBV19 to TRBJ2-7, with D maybe TRBD1 (5 bases). The CDR3 contains 12 residues. With 6 bases removed from V and 4 bases from J, the gap between germline ends came to 10 bases. Looked up from germline, CDR1 is LNHDA and CDR2 is SQIVND (reference sequence). The CDR3 bases are TGTGCCAGTAGCCCGGACACTTACGAGCAGTACTTC. Its translation: CASSPDTYEQYF.

A single count supports this clone. The V and J genes are TRBV6-6 and TRBJ2-7, with D unresolved. The V and J ends lost 10 bases and 0 bases respectively, with 19 bases between them. This CDR3 spans 15 amino acids. In germline, CDR1 is MNHNY, CDR2 SVGAGI (reference sequence). CDR3 protein: CATQGSAASSYEQYF. The CDR3 region has the DNA TGTGCCACCCAAGGTTCGGCGGCGAGCTCCTACGAGCAGTACTTC.

The chain links TRBV11-2 to TRBJ2-7; possibly TRBD2 for D (5 bases). V was pared by 0 bases and J by 3 bases, with 12 bases between. This CDR3 is 15 amino acids long. CDR1 SGHAT and CDR2 FQNNGV come from the germline V gene. DNA of the CDR3: TGTGCCAGCAGCTTAGATCTGGGAGTCCTCTACGAGCAGTACTTC. Its protein product is CASSLDLGVLYEQYF.

This clone was counted once. The rearrangement uses TRBV18 and TRBJ1-6, with unresolved D. The CDR3 totals 17 residues. Germline V gene sequence: CDR1 KGHSH, CDR2 LQKENI. V shed 2 bases and J shed 0 bases, with 11 bases lying between them. The CDR3: CASSPKGIFSYNSPLHF. The CDR3 coding sequence is TGTGCCAGCTCACCAAAAGGGATTTTCTCCTATAATTCACCCCTCCACTTT.

The gene calls are TRBV27 and TRBJ2-2, with 7 bases matching TRBD2. Germline trimming cut 5 bases from V and 4 bases from J; bases unmatched to any gene: 4. Germline V lookup: CDR1 MNHEY, CDR2 SMNVEV (reference sequence). The CDR3 extends over 14 amino acids. CDR3 DNA: TGTGCCAGCAGTCCGACTAGCCTCACCGGGGAGCTGTTTTTT. This translates into CASSPTSLTGELFF.